The present TCR beta chain was sequenced within a study of PD-1 blockade in classical Hodgkin lymphoma. At the level of the study: Nivolumab was administered to patients intravenously at 3 mg/kg every 2 weeks. Study-level findings and limits: Possible causes of repertoire differences, disease activity or prior therapy, remain undefined. The baseline diversity of complete responders showed similarity to that of newly diagnosed patients.

Time point indicated: cycle 4 day 1 (C4D1), after 5 to 7 weeks of nivolumab. After autologous stem cell transplantation all patients relapsed, and prior brentuximab vedotin exposure differed between cohorts. Magnetic negative selection, applied to thawed PBMCs, was used to isolate the CD8+ T cells. The CDR3 contains 15 residues. Germline-derived CDR1 and CDR2 are SGHNT and YYREEE (reference sequence). V lost 1 base to trimming and J lost 5 bases; unmatched junction nucleotides: 8. Using immunoSEQ multiplex PCR, the repertoire was profiled, and TCRdb retains in-frame clones only, with some absent. The table lists approximately 3,000 clones, over 75% of them singletons, with 28% in the top ten. With respect to this clone: The antigen remains unidentified.

This specimen was CD8+ T cells from blood, taken before the fourth cycle of nivolumab. The source of this sequence is a human donor with classical Hodgkin lymphoma. V gene TRBV5-4 combines with J gene TRBJ1-2; 7 bases fit TRBD1. The CDR3 loop reads CASSLQGEVEYGYTF. The CDR3 nucleotides read TGTGCCAGCAGCTTGCAGGGGGAGGTGGAGTATGGCTACACCTTC.